This T cell receptor beta chain was sequenced during a study of blood T cell repertoires in COVID-19. At the level of the study: Samples of COVID-19 (acute and convalescent) were obtained from the United States, Italy and Spain.

The CDR3 runs 16 residues. Per germline, CDR1 LNHDA and CDR2 SQIVND (reference sequence). V gave up 5 bases and J gave up 2 bases; unmatched junction bases: 9. Researchers sorted participants into cohorts using their self-reported clinical history. Sequencing was performed with immunoSEQ multiplex PCR; in TCRdb, only in-frame clones are kept and a portion is missing. This table holds over 250,000 clones, 80% to 95% found once. This TCR was sampled from a woman in her thirties who had recovered from COVID-19. The sample taken for sequencing was PBMCs or T cells enriched from blood (not recorded which). This sequence joins TRBV19 and TRBJ2-7; 10 positions match TRBD1. Here the CDR3 DNA reads TGTGCCAGTAGTCCTAAGGGACAGGGGTTCCCCTACGAGCAGTACTTC. Amino acid sequence: CASSPKGQGFPYEQYF.